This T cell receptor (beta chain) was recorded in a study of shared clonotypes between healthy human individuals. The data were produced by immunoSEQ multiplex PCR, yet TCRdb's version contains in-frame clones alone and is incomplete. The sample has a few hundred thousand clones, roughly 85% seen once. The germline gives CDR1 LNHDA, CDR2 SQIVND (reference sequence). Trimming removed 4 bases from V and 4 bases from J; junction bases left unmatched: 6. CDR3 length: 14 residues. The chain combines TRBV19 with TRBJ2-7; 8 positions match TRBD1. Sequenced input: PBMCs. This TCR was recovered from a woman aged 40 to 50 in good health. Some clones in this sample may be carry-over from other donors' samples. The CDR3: CASSTRQGPYEQYF. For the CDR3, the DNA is TGTGCCAGTAGTACCAGACAGGGGCCGTACGAGCAGTACTTC. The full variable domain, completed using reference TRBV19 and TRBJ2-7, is DGGITQSPKYLFRKEGQNVTLSCEQNLNHDAMYWYRQDPGQGLRLIYYSQIVNDFQKGDIAEGYSVSREKKESFPLTVTSAQKNPTAFYLCASSTRQGPYEQYFGPGTRLTVT.